These T cell receptor beta chains were read from a single sample in a study of response to subunit inactivated influenza vaccine. TCRdb redid the calling of the RT-PCR reads with MiXCR, one entry per CDR3 protein. This table has 400,000 to 650,000 distinct CDR3 sequences, approximately 7.8% appearing once. Sequenced here: PBMCs from blood, sampled about 23 months after vaccination. These receptors all stem from a man between 50 and 75 years old who received an inactivated influenza vaccine. The CDR3 runs from the conserved cysteine through the conserved F or W.

V | CDR3
TRBV6-2/TRBV6-3 | CASSYSRTSGRNEQFF
TRBV29-1 | CSVEWQLEQYF
TRBV10-3 | CAISGGAPSGTGEQFF
TRBV15 | CATGGDTLTEAFF
TRBV28 | CASSPPRTSSYEQYF
TRBV6-5 | CASSYSRSSNYGYTF
TRBV5-1 | CASSLASPGQGRGELFF
TRBV28 | CASSLLSGGSGLKDTQYF
TRBV20-1 | CSAPGTGNYEQYF
TRBV20-1 | CSARGSAAPETQYF
TRBV7-2 | CASSLEGMPDTQYF
TRBV20-1 | CSAPTSGGFNEQFF
TRBV6-5 | CASSSLGGLITGNTIYF
TRBV5-1 | CASSPDLQETQYF
TRBV20-1 | CSARIDNEQFF
TRBV28 | CASSLGGAGGNSPLHF
TRBV15 | CATSRGAGEAGELFF
TRBV28 | CASSLGDDNSPLHF
TRBV18 | CASSPGTGQEKLFF
TRBV4-3 | CASSQGPTQTAYEQYF
TRBV10-3 | CAITRDGGNTIYF